This T cell receptor beta chain stems from a study of cytomegalovirus exposure and HLA in healthy donors. PCR amplification relied on 60 Vbeta primers (plus 13 Jbeta primers). Sequenced by immunoSEQ multiplex PCR; TCRdb stores in-frame clones only, minus some. This table holds roughly 150,000 clones, 70% found once. V was clipped by 4 bases and J by 3 bases, with 20 bases between them. Germline V gene lookup returns CDR1 SGHDT and CDR2 YYEEEE. The CDR3 extends over 17 amino acids. A word on this clone: Its antigen is as yet unknown.

Study results and limitations: A missense variant in DCLRE1C was later tied to TCR beta V- and J-gene trimming.

The material sequenced was PBMCs. The gene calls are TRBV5-6 and TRBJ1-5; D is unresolved. The receptor was derived from a man between 18 and 35 years old in good health and CMV-seropositive. Here the CDR3 reads CASSLTREPIINQPQHF. The CDR3 DNA is TGTGCCAGCAGCCTTACAAGGGAGCCAATAATCAATCAGCCCCAGCATTTT.